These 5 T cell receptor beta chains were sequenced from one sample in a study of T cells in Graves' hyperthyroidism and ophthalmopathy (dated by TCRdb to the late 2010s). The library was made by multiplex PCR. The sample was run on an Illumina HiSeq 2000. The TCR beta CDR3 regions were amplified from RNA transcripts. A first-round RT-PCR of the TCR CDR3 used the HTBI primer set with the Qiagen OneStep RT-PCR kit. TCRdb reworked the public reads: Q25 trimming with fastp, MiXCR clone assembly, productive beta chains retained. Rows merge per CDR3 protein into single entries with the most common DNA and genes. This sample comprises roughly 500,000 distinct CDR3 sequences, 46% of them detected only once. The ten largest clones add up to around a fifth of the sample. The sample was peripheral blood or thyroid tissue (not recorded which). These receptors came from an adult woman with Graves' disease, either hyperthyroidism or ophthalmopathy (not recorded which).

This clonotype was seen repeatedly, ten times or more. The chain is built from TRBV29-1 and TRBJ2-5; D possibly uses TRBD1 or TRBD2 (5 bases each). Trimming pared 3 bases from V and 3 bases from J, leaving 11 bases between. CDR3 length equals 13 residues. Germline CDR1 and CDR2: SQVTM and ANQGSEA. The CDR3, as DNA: TGCAGCGTTGAGAGGGTAGGGGAAGAGACCCAGTACTTC. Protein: CSVERVGEETQYF.

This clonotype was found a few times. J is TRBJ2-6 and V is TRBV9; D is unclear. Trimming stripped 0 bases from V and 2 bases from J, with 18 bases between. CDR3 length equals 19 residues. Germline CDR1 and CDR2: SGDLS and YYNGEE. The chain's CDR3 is CASSVAPSGRATGANVLTF. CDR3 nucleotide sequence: TGTGCCAGCAGCGTAGCCCCCTCAGGACGGGCTACTGGGGCCAACGTCCTGACTTTC.

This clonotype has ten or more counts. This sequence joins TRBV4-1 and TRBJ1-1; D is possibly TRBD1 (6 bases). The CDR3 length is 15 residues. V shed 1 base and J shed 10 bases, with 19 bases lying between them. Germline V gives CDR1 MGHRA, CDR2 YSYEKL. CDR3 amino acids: CASSQALPDSWGAFF. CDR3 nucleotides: TGCGCCAGCAGCCAAGCCCTACCGGACAGCTGGGGAGCTTTCTTT.

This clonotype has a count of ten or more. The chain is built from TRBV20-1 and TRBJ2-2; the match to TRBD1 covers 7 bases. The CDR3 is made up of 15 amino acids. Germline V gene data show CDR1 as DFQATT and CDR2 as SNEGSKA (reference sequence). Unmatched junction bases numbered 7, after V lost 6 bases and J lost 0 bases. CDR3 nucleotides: TGCAGTGCCCCCTTGACAGGGACGAACACCGGGGAGCTGTTTTTT. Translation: CSAPLTGTNTGELFF.

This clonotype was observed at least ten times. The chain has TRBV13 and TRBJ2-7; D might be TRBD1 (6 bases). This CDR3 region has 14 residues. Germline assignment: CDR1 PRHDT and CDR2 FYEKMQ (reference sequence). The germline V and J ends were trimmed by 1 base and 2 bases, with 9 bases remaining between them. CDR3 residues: CASSLAPGAYEQYF. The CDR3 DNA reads TGTGCCAGCAGCTTAGCGCCAGGGGCCTACGAGCAGTACTTC.